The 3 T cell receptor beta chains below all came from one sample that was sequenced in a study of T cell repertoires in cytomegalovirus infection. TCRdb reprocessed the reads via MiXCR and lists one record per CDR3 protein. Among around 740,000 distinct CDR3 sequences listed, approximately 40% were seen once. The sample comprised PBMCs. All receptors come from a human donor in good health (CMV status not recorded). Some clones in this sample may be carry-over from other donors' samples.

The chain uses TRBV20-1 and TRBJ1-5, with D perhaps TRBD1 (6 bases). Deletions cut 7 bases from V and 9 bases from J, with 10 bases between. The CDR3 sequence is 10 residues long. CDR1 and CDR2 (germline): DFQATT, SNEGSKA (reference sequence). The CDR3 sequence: CSGGRGPQHF. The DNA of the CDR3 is TGCAGTGGGGGGCGAGGGCCCCAGCATTTT.

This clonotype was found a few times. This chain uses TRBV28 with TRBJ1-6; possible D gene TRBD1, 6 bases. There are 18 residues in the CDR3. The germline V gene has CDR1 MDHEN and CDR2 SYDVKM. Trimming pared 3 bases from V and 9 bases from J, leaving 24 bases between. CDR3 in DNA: TGTGCCAGCAGTTTGTATAAGGGACACCGCCCAGGAGGTTCACCCCTCCACTTT. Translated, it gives CASSLYKGHRPGGSPLHF.

CDR3 region: CASSQFGGQPQHF. The CDR3 DNA follows: TGTGCCAGCAGCCAATTTGGGGGGCAGCCCCAGCATTTT. The chain combines TRBV14 with TRBJ1-5; possible D gene TRBD1, 5 bases. The CDR3 consists of 13 residues. CDR1 and CDR2 (germline): SGHDN, FVKESK. V dropped 2 bases and J dropped 7 bases, with 9 bases sitting between them.